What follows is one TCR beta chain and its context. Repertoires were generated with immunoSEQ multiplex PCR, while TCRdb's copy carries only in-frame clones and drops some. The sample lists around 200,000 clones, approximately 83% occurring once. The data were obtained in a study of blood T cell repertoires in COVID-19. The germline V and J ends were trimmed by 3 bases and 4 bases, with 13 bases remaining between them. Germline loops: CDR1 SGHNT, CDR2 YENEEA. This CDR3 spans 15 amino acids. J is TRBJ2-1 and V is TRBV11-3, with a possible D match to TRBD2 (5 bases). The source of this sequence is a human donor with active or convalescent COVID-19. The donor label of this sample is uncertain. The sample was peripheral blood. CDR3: CASSLDSWKYNEQFF. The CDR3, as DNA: TGTGCCAGCAGCTTGGACTCTTGGAAATACAATGAGCAGTTCTTC.